This is a list of T cell receptor beta chains from one sample in a study of cytomegalovirus exposure and HLA in healthy donors. Libraries were prepared by immunoSEQ multiplex PCR; TCRdb keeps only in-frame clonotypes and omits some of them. In the table there are 60,000 to 70,000 clones, around 68% of which are singletons. Material for sequencing was PBMCs. These TCRs come from a woman in her twenties or thirties in good health and CMV-seronegative. Each CDR3 is given with its conserved first and last residue. Each record gives: clone size, D gene, V gene, J gene, CDR3 protein, CDR3 DNA. A D gene is named only where the DNA matches it firmly. Clone size is not always given. Where it is, it says once, few, many or a class for expanded clones.

>.|TRBD1|TRBV11-2|TRBJ1-3
CASSLGNRGAGNTIYF
TGTGCCAGCAGCTTAGGAAACAGGGGGGCAGGAAACACCATATATTTT
>.|.|TRBV29-1|TRBJ2-7
CSATFMREQYF
TGCAGCGCTACGTTCATGAGGGAGCAGTACTTC
>.|.|TRBV14|TRBJ2-5
CASSQDPQVVQTQYF
TGTGCCAGCAGCCAAGATCCACAGGTGGTTCAGACCCAGTACTTC
>.|TRBD2|TRBV29-1|TRBJ2-7
CSVLASGDYEQYF
TGCAGCGTTCTGGCTAGCGGGGACTACGAGCAGTACTTC
>.|TRBD1|TRBV7-3|TRBJ2-7
CASSSTTGIHEQYF
TGTGCCAGCAGCTCTACGACAGGGATTCACGAGCAGTACTTC
>.|TRBD2|TRBV27|TRBJ2-7
CASSLLRGDQQEQYF
TGTGCCAGCAGTTTACTGCGGGGGGATCAACAGGAGCAGTACTTC
>once|.|TRBV5-1|TRBJ1-1
CASSFGHVNTEAFF
TGCGCCAGCAGCTTTGGGCATGTGAACACTGAAGCTTTCTTT
>few|.|TRBV30|TRBJ2-7
CAWSVDVGTYEQYF
TGTGCCTGGAGTGTAGATGTCGGGACCTACGAGCAGTACTTC
>.|.|TRBV7-7|TRBJ2-1
CASSLGGGGGGYNEQFF
TGTGCCAGCAGCCTAGGGGGCGGGGGTGGAGGATACAATGAGCAGTTCTTC
>once|.|TRBV11-2|TRBJ1-3
CASSLYGSSGNTIYF
TGTGCCAGCAGCTTATACGGTAGCTCTGGAAACACCATATATTTT
>.|.|TRBV4-1|TRBJ1-2
CASSHPDRNPYNYGYTF
TGCGCCAGCAGCCACCCGGACAGAAATCCCTATAACTATGGCTACACCTTC
>.|TRBD2|TRBV30|TRBJ2-3
CAWSPLAGGVMDTQYF
TGTGCCTGGAGTCCGCTAGCGGGGGGGGTCATGGATACGCAGTATTTT
>.|TRBD1|TRBV16|TRBJ2-2
CASSQTTGGYTGELFF
TGTGCCAGCAGCCAAACGACAGGGGGCTACACCGGGGAGCTGTTTTTT
>.|TRBD2|TRBV19|TRBJ2-6
CATWEGTGANVLTF
TGTGCCACCTGGGAGGGTACTGGGGCCAACGTCCTGACTTTC
>.|.|TRBV9|TRBJ1-1
CASSVEVGNTEAFF
TGTGCCAGCAGCGTAGAAGTCGGTAACACTGAAGCTTTCTTT
>.|TRBD2|TRBV6-6|TRBJ2-1
CASRPSGGAYNEQFF
TGTGCCAGCAGACCTAGCGGGGGGGCCTACAATGAGCAGTTCTTC
>.|.|TRBV4-1|TRBJ2-7
CASSQLGADPTHEQYF
TGCGCCAGCAGCCAATTGGGAGCTGACCCGACCCACGAGCAGTACTTC
>.|TRBD1|TRBV30|TRBJ1-5
CAWSMGQSNQPQHF
TGTGCCTGGTCTATGGGACAGAGCAATCAGCCCCAGCATTTT
>.|TRBD1|TRBV13|TRBJ1-5
CASSQGTGVYQPQHF
TGTGCCAGCAGCCAGGGGACAGGGGTGTATCAGCCCCAGCATTTT
>.|.|TRBV13|TRBJ1-4
CASSPGTRGGPSLF
TGTGCCAGCAGCCCCGGAACCCGGGGGGGCCCAAGCCTTTTT
>few|TRBD1|TRBV7-9|TRBJ1-5
CASSSTGGQPQHF
TGTGCCAGCAGCTCGACAGGGGGCCAGCCCCAGCATTTT
>few|.|TRBV5-1|TRBJ2-7
CASSSGQTYEQYF
TGCGCCAGCAGCTCTGGACAGACTTACGAGCAGTACTTC
>few|TRBD2|TRBV5-1|TRBJ2-5
CASSQGTSGWQETQYF
TGCGCCAGCAGCCAAGGGACTAGCGGGTGGCAAGAGACCCAGTACTTC
>few|TRBD1|TRBV6-5|TRBJ2-7
CASSLDRDQYEQYF
TGTGCCAGCAGTCTCGACAGGGACCAATACGAGCAGTACTTC
>once|.|TRBV11-2|TRBJ1-5
CASSLGGDQPQHF
TGTGCCAGCAGCTTAGGGGGCGATCAGCCCCAGCATTTT
>.|.|TRBV4-1|TRBJ1-2
CASSQGHFSNWVISGYTF
TGCGCCAGCAGCCAGGGACATTTTAGCAATTGGGTAATCTCTGGCTACACCTTC
>.|TRBD2|TRBV11-3|TRBJ2-7
CASSLGGGALYEQYF
TGTGCCAGCAGCTTAGGCGGGGGGGCCCTCTACGAGCAGTACTTC
>.|TRBD1|TRBV7-9|TRBJ1-2
CAIPPGQGASALGYTF
TGTGCCATCCCACCGGGACAGGGGGCGTCTGCTTTGGGCTACACCTTC
>few|.|TRBV23-1|TRBJ2-7
CASSQPPGGHYEQYF
TGCGCCAGCAGTCAACCACCCGGGGGTCACTACGAGCAGTACTTC
>.|.|TRBV5-1|TRBJ1-3
CASSLTAKPGNTIYF
TGCGCCAGCAGCTTGACAGCTAAGCCTGGAAACACCATATATTTT
>.|.|TRBV5-1|TRBJ1-2
CASSLSTGVNYGYTF
TGCGCCAGCAGCTTGTCGACAGGTGTTAACTATGGCTACACCTTC
>.|.|TRBV2|TRBJ2-1
CASSQGLIHEQFF
TGTGCCAGCAGTCAGGGTTTGATCCATGAGCAGTTCTTC
>few|.|TRBV7-8|TRBJ1-2
CASRGDGYTF
TGTGCCAGCAGGGGCGATGGCTACACCTTC
>once|.|TRBV9|TRBJ2-2
CASSLHTGELFF
TGTGCCAGCAGCCTCCACACCGGGGAGCTGTTTTTT
>.|.|TRBV10-3|TRBJ1-5
CAISEEGNQPQHF
TGTGCCATCAGTGAGGAGGGCAATCAGCCCCAGCATTTT
>.|TRBD2|TRBV5-6|TRBJ2-3
CASSPLADHTDTQYF
TGTGCCAGCAGCCCGCTAGCGGATCACACAGATACGCAGTATTTT
>.|TRBD2|TRBV9|TRBJ2-1
CASSAPRGGGHNEQFF
TGTGCCAGCAGCGCCCCCCGGGGGGGTGGTCACAATGAGCAGTTCTTC
>many|TRBD1|TRBV4-1|TRBJ2-3
CASSPGTGFPDTQYF
TGCGCCAGCAGCCCAGGGACAGGGTTCCCAGATACGCAGTATTTT